A single sample is the source of the 30 T cell receptor beta chains below, sequenced in a study of T cell repertoires in cytomegalovirus infection. MiXCR, applied by TCRdb to the reads, yields one record per CDR3 protein. The profile shows some 300,000 distinct CDR3 sequences, roughly 13% of them singletons. The material sequenced was PBMCs. These receptors all come from a human donor in good health (CMV status not recorded). Some clones in this sample may be carry-over from other donors' samples.

There are a few counts of this clonotype. This chain uses TRBV11-2 with TRBJ2-2, with D uncertain. CDR3 length: 16 amino acids. CDR1 and CDR2 from the germline V gene are SGHAT and FQNNGV. V gave up 0 bases and J gave up 1 base, with 9 bases separating them. CDR3 loop: CASSLDRSVNTGELFF. The DNA for the CDR3 is TGTGCCAGCAGCTTAGATAGATCAGTGAACACCGGGGAGCTGTTTTTT.

As regards this clonotype: At one of its ends the junction is not consistent with the germline gene, which may arise from a read error. The genes are TRBV4-1 and TRBJ1-3; D not certain. Germline V gene lookup returns CDR1 MGHRA and CDR2 YSYEKL. This CDR3 is built from 12 residues. The CDR3 DNA follows: TGTGCCAGCAGCCAAGTACGAAACACCATATATTTT. Its protein product is CASSQVRNTIYF.

The chain has TRBV5-1 and TRBJ2-2; no definite D call. The CDR3 is 11 amino acids. The V and J ends lost 1 base and 7 bases respectively, with 2 bases between them. Germline CDR1 reads SGHRS; CDR2 reads YFSETQ. The CDR3 loop reads CASSLFGELFF. The CDR3 DNA is TGCGCCAGCAGCTTGTTCGGGGAGCTGTTTTTT.

This chain connects TRBV9 to TRBJ1-6; TRBD1 is a possible D gene (5 bases). The V end was cut by 4 bases, the J end by 5 bases, with 13 bases between. Per germline, CDR1 SGDLS and CDR2 YYNGEE. This CDR3 comprises 15 residues. CDR3 in DNA: TGTGCCAGCAGCTCTCCCGGGGGGGATAATTCACCCCTCCACTTT. Protein sequence: CASSSPGGDNSPLHF.

This clonotype was detected ten times or more. This chain connects TRBV7-9 to TRBJ2-1; 8 bases match TRBD1. There are 15 residues in the CDR3. V trimming: 8 bases; J trimming: 8 bases; junction bases outside the gene matches: 14. Per germline, CDR1 SEHNR and CDR2 FQNEAQ (reference sequence). The chain's CDR3 is CASPSLRTGHDEQFF. The CDR3 nucleotides read TGTGCCAGCCCGTCCCTGCGGACAGGGCACGATGAGCAGTTCTTC.

This clonotype has just a few counts. This sequence joins TRBV11-2 and TRBJ2-4; D perhaps matches TRBD1 (6 bases). The CDR3 runs to 12 residues. Germline lookup yields CDR1 SGHAT and CDR2 FQNNGV. The V end lost 5 bases, the J end lost 8 bases, and 10 bases lay between the germline ends. In nucleotides, the CDR3 is TGTGCCAGCAGCCTCAACAGGGACATTCAGTACTTC. Translating gives CASSLNRDIQYF.

This clonotype showed up many times. The chain uses TRBV7-2 and TRBJ2-7; TRBD2 aligns across 7 bases. V trimming: 1 base; J trimming: 2 bases; junction bases outside the gene matches: 5. In germline, CDR1 is SGHTA, CDR2 FQGNSA. This CDR3 region has 15 residues. The CDR3, as DNA: TGTGCCAGCAGCTTAGTCCGCGGGAGTCCCTACGAGCAGTACTTC. Its translation is CASSLVRGSPYEQYF.

Only a few counts were recorded for this clonotype. The chain carries TRBV19 and TRBJ1-5, with a weak D call TRBD1 (6 bases). Germline values: CDR1 LNHDA, CDR2 SQIVND (reference sequence). CDR3 size: 14 residues. V lost 5 bases, J lost 4 bases, and 12 bases lay in between. CDR3 sequence: CASSSWGTNQPQHF. For the CDR3, the DNA is TGTGCCAGTAGTTCTTGGGGGACAAATCAGCCCCAGCATTTT.

This clonotype showed up many times. This chain joins TRBV7-8 and TRBJ2-1; TRBD1 agrees at 11 bases. J lost 5 bases, V lost 5 bases, and 8 bases had no gene match. CDR1 is SGHVS, CDR2 FQNEAQ, per germline. The CDR3 has 16 residues. The DNA for the CDR3 is TGTGCCAGCAGCCCCTGGGACAGGGGGACCGACAATGAGCAGTTCTTC. Amino acid sequence: CASSPWDRGTDNEQFF. Using reference TRBV7-8 and TRBJ2-1 for the parts outside the CDR3, the full variable domain is GAGVSQSPRYKVAKRGQDVALRCDPISGHVSLFWYQQALGQGPEFLTYFQNEAQLDKSGLPSDRFFAERPEGSVSTLKIQRTQQEDSAVYLCASSPWDRGTDNEQFFGPGTRLTVL.

This clonotype was counted a few times. This chain connects TRBV19 to TRBJ2-7; TRBD2 matches 9 bases. Looked up from germline, CDR1 is LNHDA and CDR2 is SQIVND (reference sequence). V was clipped by 7 bases and J by 7 bases; unmatched bases: 11. The CDR3 is 14 residues long. CDR3 protein: CASKSGGSAKEQYF. The DNA of the CDR3 is TGTGCCAGTAAAAGCGGGGGGAGTGCGAAAGAGCAGTACTTC.

The V gene is TRBV19, the J gene TRBJ2-1, with TRBD2 identical over 11 bases. Per germline, CDR1 LNHDA and CDR2 SQIVND (reference sequence). The CDR3 is 15 amino acids. Unmatched junction bases numbered 5, after V lost 6 bases and J lost 4 bases. Written as DNA, the CDR3 is TGTGCCAGTAGGAGGGGACTAGCGGAGTACAATGAGCAGTTCTTC. This sequence encodes CASRRGLAEYNEQFF.

This chain joins TRBV15 and TRBJ2-7, with a possible D match to TRBD2 (5 bases). Trimming took off 0 bases at V and 6 bases at J, with 9 bases between the two ends. The CDR3 totals 13 residues. The germline CDR1 and CDR2 sequences are LNHNV and YYDKDF (reference sequence). CDR3: CATSRDPAGEQYF. CDR3 DNA: TGTGCCACCAGCAGAGATCCCGCGGGCGAGCAGTACTTC.

The sample holds many counts of this clonotype. V is TRBV7-9 and J is TRBJ2-2; TRBD1 aligns across 7 bases. After removal of 5 bases from V and 4 bases from J, the junction contained 7 bases not matched to a gene. This CDR3 region has 15 residues. Germline lookup yields CDR1 SEHNR and CDR2 FQNEAQ (reference sequence). CDR3 DNA: TGTGCCAGCAGCGCAGGGGGATACACCACCGGGGAGCTGTTTTTT. It codes for CASSAGGYTTGELFF.

This clonotype was observed many times. V gene TRBV4-2 combines with J gene TRBJ1-2, with D unresolved. Trimming removed 2 bases at V and 8 bases at J, with 12 bases between. The CDR3 is 13 amino acids. CDR1 and CDR2 (germline): LGHNA, YNFKEQ. CDR3 residues: CASSQRESKGYTF. In DNA, the CDR3 is TGTGCCAGCAGCCAAAGGGAATCCAAAGGCTACACCTTC.

This clonotype was seen many times. The chain links TRBV10-3 to TRBJ2-6; D is perhaps TRBD2 (5 bases). Per germline, CDR1 ENHRY and CDR2 SYGVKD. The CDR3 covers 16 residues. V gave up 3 bases and J gave up 4 bases, with 13 bases separating them. This CDR3 reads CAISEGGGSGANVLTF. Written as DNA, the CDR3 is TGTGCCATCAGTGAAGGCGGAGGATCCGGGGCCAACGTCCTGACTTTC.

In its sample, this clonotype was seen a few times. The V call is TRBV10-3, the J call TRBJ1-1, with no clear D. V was shortened by 6 bases and J by 1 base, with 15 bases between the two germline ends. CDR1 is ENHRY, CDR2 SYGVKD, per germline. This CDR3 region has 15 residues. The CDR3 loop reads CAIRKDQTQNTEAFF. As DNA, the CDR3 is TGTGCCATCAGAAAGGACCAGACGCAGAACACTGAAGCTTTCTTT.

The rearrangement links TRBV7-3 to TRBJ2-3, with TRBD2 matching 10 bases. The germline gives CDR1 SGHTA, CDR2 FQGTGA. The CDR3 loop spans 15 amino acids. J was trimmed by 6 bases and V by 3 bases; bases with no gene match: 6. The CDR3 protein is CASSLGLAPWDTQYF. CDR3 sequence (DNA): TGTGCCAGCAGCTTGGGACTAGCGCCTTGGGATACGCAGTATTTT.

The gene calls are TRBV5-1 and TRBJ1-6; D may be TRBD1 (6 bases). The CDR3 is 15 residues long. V was trimmed by 2 bases and J by 9 bases, leaving 15 bases between them. Germline V gives CDR1 SGHRS, CDR2 YFSETQ. CDR3 coding DNA: TGCGCCAGCAGCTTTGGTGGCAGGGGTGTTTCACCCCTCCACTTT. This codes for CASSFGGRGVSPLHF.

This clonotype was recorded a few times. The chain recombines TRBV28 with TRBJ2-1, with TRBD2 matching over 8 bases. The trim removed 6 bases at V and 5 bases at J, leaving 9 bases unmatched. The germline V gene has CDR1 MDHEN and CDR2 SYDVKM. This CDR3 has 15 amino acids. The CDR3: CASSSTREGHNEQFF. The DNA of the CDR3 is TGTGCCAGCAGCTCTACTCGGGAGGGCCACAATGAGCAGTTCTTC.

This clonotype was found many times. This rearrangement joins TRBV7-9 to TRBJ2-7, with TRBD2 matching over 16 bases. The CDR3 runs 17 residues. V was clipped by 5 bases and J by 2 bases; unmatched bases: 6. The germline V gene has CDR1 SEHNR and CDR2 FQNEAQ (reference sequence). CDR3 amino acids: CASSPGLAGGPPYEQYF. The CDR3 region has the DNA TGTGCCAGCAGCCCGGGACTAGCGGGGGGGCCCCCCTACGAGCAGTACTTC.

The rearrangement joins TRBV12-3 or TRBV12-4 to TRBJ1-3; D gene uncertain. Trimming removed 7 bases from V and 0 bases from J, with 10 bases in between. The CDR3 length is 14 residues. CDR3 in amino acids: CASTTERSGNTIYF. The DNA for the CDR3 is TGTGCCAGCACCACAGAGCGCTCTGGAAACACCATATATTTT.

This clonotype appeared many times. The rearrangement uses TRBV7-2 and TRBJ2-1, with TRBD2 matching over 8 bases. This CDR3 has 15 residues. With V trimmed by 2 bases and J by 7 bases, 7 bases remained unmatched. Germline values: CDR1 SGHTA, CDR2 FQGNSA. CDR3 region: CASSLQSGGYNEQFF. The CDR3 DNA follows: TGTGCCAGCAGCTTACAGAGCGGGGGATATAATGAGCAGTTCTTC.

This clonotype was detected many times. The chain recombines TRBV7-2 with TRBJ2-7; 7 bases map to TRBD2. The V gene's germline CDR1 is SGHTA and CDR2 FQGNSA. This CDR3 is 14 amino acids long. The V and J ends lost 5 bases and 2 bases, in that order; junction bases with no gene match: 6. The chain's CDR3 is CASSPPGGTYEQYF. The CDR3 nucleotides are TGTGCCAGCAGCCCCCCGGGGGGAACCTACGAGCAGTACTTC.

This clonotype was seen a handful of times. The CDR3 loop reads CASSFDPSRAQHF. In DNA, the CDR3 is TGTGCCAGCAGTTTCGACCCATCCCGGGCCCAGCATTTT. The chain employs TRBV12-3 or TRBV12-4 and TRBJ1-5; the D is unclear. The CDR3 is 13 amino acids. The V end lost 3 bases, the J end lost 11 bases, and 14 bases lay between the germline ends.

This clonotype was observed at least ten times. The gene calls are TRBV7-8 and TRBJ1-6; D not resolved. The germline V gene has CDR1 SGHVS and CDR2 FQNEAQ. V shed 0 bases and J shed 7 bases, with 7 bases lying between them. The CDR3 covers 14 residues. Here the CDR3 DNA reads TGTGCCAGCAGCTTAGCAATGAGCAATTCACCCCTCCACTTT. This codes for CASSLAMSNSPLHF.

The sample holds many counts of this clonotype. The germline gene is not matched at one end of the junction; a read error may be the cause. The CDR3 DNA follows: TGTGCCAGCAGTTTATCCCAGGCCGGCTTCTATTTT. It codes for CASSLSQAGFYF. The V gene is TRBV28, the J gene TRBJ1-5; no definite D call. The CDR3 loop spans 12 amino acids. Germline-derived CDR1 and CDR2 are MDHEN and SYDVKM.

This clonotype was observed many times. The chain couples TRBV24-1 to TRBJ2-1; D remains unclear. The germline V gene encodes CDR1 KGHDR and CDR2 SFDVKD. Trimming removed 1 base from V and 6 bases from J, with 3 bases in between. The CDR3 contains 12 residues. The CDR3 reads CATSDFANEQFF. The CDR3 DNA is TGTGCCACCAGTGATTTTGCCAATGAGCAGTTCTTC.

The sample holds many counts of this clonotype. The V and J genes are TRBV7-2 and TRBJ1-1, with D possibly being TRBD1 (5 bases). The germline CDR1 and CDR2 sequences are SGHTA and FQGNSA. V lost 2 bases and J 4 bases, leaving 8 bases between the germline ends. The CDR3 contains 13 residues. CDR3 sequence (DNA): TGTGCCAGCAGCTTACAGGGTTCCACTGAAGCTTTCTTT. This codes for CASSLQGSTEAFF. Looking up the rest from reference TRBV7-2 and TRBJ1-1 gives the full variable domain: GAGVSQSPSNKVTEKGKDVELRCDPISGHTALYWYRQSLGQGLEFLIYFQGNSAPDKSGLPSDRFSAERTGGSVSTLTIQRTQQEDSAVYLCASSLQGSTEAFFGQGTRLTVV.

This clonotype was picked up a small number of times. The V call is TRBV6-2 or TRBV6-3, the J call TRBJ1-2; D remains ambiguous. This CDR3 spans 12 amino acids. Looked up from germline, CDR1 is MNHEY and CDR2 is SVGEGT. Trimming cost V 2 bases and J 5 bases, with 6 bases left between them. The CDR3 loop reads CASSYAGYGYTF. The CDR3 DNA reads TGTGCCAGCAGTTACGCGGGTTATGGCTACACCTTC.

In nucleotides, the CDR3 is TGTGCCAGCAGCATAGCGGGGGGGCCGTCCTACGAGCAGTACTTC. Translating gives CASSIAGGPSYEQYF. The chain couples TRBV6-2 or TRBV6-3 to TRBJ2-7; 11 positions match TRBD2. This CDR3 has 15 amino acids. From germline, CDR1 is MNHEY and CDR2 SVGEGT. V trimming: 6 bases; J trimming: 1 base; junction bases outside the gene matches: 5.